This note documents a single T cell receptor beta chain sequence. This sample was included in a study of blood T cell repertoires in COVID-19. Study context: Sites across the United States, Italy and Spain contributed samples from acute and convalescent COVID-19. T cells, B-cell-depleted T cells, or PBMCs supplied cDNA or gDNA.

How the authors handled the data: The assay estimated nucleated cells by amplifying reference gene primers. Sequencing was performed with immunoSEQ multiplex PCR; in TCRdb, only in-frame clones are kept and a portion is missing. From that table come the V and J calls and clone size; the DNA was used to work out D and trimming. The sample includes roughly 49,000 clones, about 86% of them seen just once. The CDR3 length is 14 residues. Germline CDR1 is SGHNT and CDR2 is YYREEE (reference sequence). V shed 0 bases and J shed 3 bases, with 10 bases lying between them. The sequencing sample was made of peripheral blood. This sequence was found in a man at least 80 years old with active COVID-19. The gene calls are TRBV5-4 and TRBJ2-7, with D tentatively TRBD1 (6 bases). CDR3 coding DNA: TGTGCCAGCAGCTTGGAGGGCAGGGGCTACGAGCAGTACTTC. Translating gives CASSLEGRGYEQYF.